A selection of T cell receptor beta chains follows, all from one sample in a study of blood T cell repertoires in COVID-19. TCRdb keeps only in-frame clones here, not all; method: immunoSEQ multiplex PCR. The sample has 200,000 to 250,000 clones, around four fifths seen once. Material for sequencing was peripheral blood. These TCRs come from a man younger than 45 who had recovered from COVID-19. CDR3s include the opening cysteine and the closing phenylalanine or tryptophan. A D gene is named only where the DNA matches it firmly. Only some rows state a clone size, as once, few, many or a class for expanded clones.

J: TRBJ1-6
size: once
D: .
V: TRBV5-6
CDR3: CASSLLRGGHHSPLHF
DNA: TGTGCCAGCAGCTTGCTGCGTGGAGGGCATCATTCACCCCTCCACTTT

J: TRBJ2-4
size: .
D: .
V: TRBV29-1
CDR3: CSVEGAAKNIQYF
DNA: TGCAGCGTTGAAGGAGCAGCCAAAAACATTCAGTACTTC

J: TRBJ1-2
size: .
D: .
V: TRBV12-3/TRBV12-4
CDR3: CASSSGVRGYTF
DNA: TGTGCCAGCAGTTCGGGGGTGAGAGGCTACACCTTC

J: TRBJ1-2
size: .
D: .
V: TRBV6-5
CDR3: CASSYSKDSNYGYTF
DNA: TGTGCCAGCAGTTACTCTAAGGACAGTAACTATGGCTACACCTTC

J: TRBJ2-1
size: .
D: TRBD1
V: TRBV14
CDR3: CASSQDEDRWAGTGSYAEQFF
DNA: TGTGCCAGCAGCCAAGACGAGGATCGCTGGGCCGGGACAGGGTCGTATGCTGAGCAGTTCTTC

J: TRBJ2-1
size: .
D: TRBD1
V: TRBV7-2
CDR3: CASSLGGTGGYNEQFF
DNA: TGTGCCAGCAGCTTAGGAGGGACAGGGGGGTACAATGAGCAGTTCTTC

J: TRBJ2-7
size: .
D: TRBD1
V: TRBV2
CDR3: CASGTGGDEQYF
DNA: TGTGCCAGCGGGACAGGGGGCGACGAGCAGTACTTC

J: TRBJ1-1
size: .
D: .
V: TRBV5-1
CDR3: CASSLGQLSTEAFF
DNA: TGCGCCAGCAGCTTGGGACAGCTGAGTACTGAAGCTTTCTTT

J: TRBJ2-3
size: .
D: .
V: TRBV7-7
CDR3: CASSPYPGGTDTQYF
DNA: TGTGCCAGCAGCCCCTATCCGGGGGGCACAGATACGCAGTATTTT

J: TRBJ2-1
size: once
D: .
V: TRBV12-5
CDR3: CASGLVGQGEPYNEQFF
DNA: TGTGCTAGTGGTTTGGTAGGGCAGGGCGAGCCCTACAATGAGCAGTTCTTC

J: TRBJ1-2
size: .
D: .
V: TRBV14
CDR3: CASSQVRGSGYTF
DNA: TGTGCCAGCAGCCAAGTAAGGGGGTCAGGCTACACCTTC

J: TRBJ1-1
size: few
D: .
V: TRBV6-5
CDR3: CASSKQQFLNTEAFF
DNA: TGTGCCAGCAGCAAACAACAGTTCCTGAACACTGAAGCTTTCTTT

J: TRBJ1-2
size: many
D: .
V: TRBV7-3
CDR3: CASSFGGTDQNYGYTF
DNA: TGTGCCAGCAGCTTTGGAGGAACAGACCAAAACTATGGCTACACCTTC

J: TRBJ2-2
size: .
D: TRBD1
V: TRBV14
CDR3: CASSRSPGQGLPGELFF
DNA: TGTGCCAGCAGCCGGAGCCCGGGACAGGGGTTACCCGGGGAGCTGTTTTTT

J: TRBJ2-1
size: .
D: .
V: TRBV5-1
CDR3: CASSSPPSGGEVFF
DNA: TGCGCCAGCAGCTCCCCACCTTCGGGTGGTGAGGTGTTCTTC

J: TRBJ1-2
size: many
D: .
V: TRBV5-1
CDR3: CASSLDRANYGYTF
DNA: TGCGCCAGCAGCTTGGACAGAGCTAACTATGGCTACACCTTC

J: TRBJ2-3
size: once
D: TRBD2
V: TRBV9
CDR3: CASSVGGTTIDTQYF
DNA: TGTGCCAGCAGCGTAGGAGGGACTACCATAGATACGCAGTATTTT